Following are 14 T cell receptor beta chains from one sample sequenced in a study of cytotoxic CD8 clonotypes in ibrutinib-treated CLL. The assay was immunoSEQ multiplex PCR, and TCRdb's table has in-frame clones only and misses some. Of approximately 340,000 clones in the sample, about 61% were seen once. Sequenced material: PBMCs, taken after 36 months of ibrutinib treatment. The receptor source for this set is a human donor with chronic lymphocytic leukemia.

This sequence joins TRBV6-5 and TRBJ2-7; no definite D call. In germline, CDR1 is MNHEY, CDR2 SVGAGI. This CDR3 is built from 14 residues. The germline V and J ends were trimmed by 5 bases and 3 bases, with 14 bases remaining between them. CDR3 nucleotide sequence: TGTGCCAGCAGTCACCGCCCCTTGGGCTACGAGCAGTACTTC. Translation: CASSHRPLGYEQYF.

This clone was detected a few times. J is TRBJ2-2 and V is TRBV10-3, with 7 bases matching TRBD1. Germline assignment: CDR1 ENHRY and CDR2 SYGVKD. Trimming cost V 4 bases and J 10 bases; bases outside gene matches: 12. The CDR3 runs to 15 residues. CDR3 bases: TGTGCCATCAGTGGGACAGGAGCCTTTTCGAAGGAGCTGTTTTTT. This sequence encodes CAISGTGAFSKELFF.

This chain uses TRBV11-3 with TRBJ2-3; TRBD1 matches 7 bases. Germline-derived CDR1 and CDR2 are SGHNT and YENEEA. Trimming took 5 bases from V and 1 from J; bases not matched to a gene: 0. The CDR3 extends over 13 amino acids. The CDR3 loop is CASSQGGTDTQYF. The CDR3 coding sequence is TGTGCCAGCAGCCAGGGGGGCACAGATACGCAGTATTTT.

The rearrangement uses TRBV29-1 and TRBJ2-7; 9 bases map to TRBD1. CDR1 is SQVTM, CDR2 ANQGSEA, per germline. The CDR3 is 15 residues long. Trimming cost V 7 bases and J 4 bases; bases outside gene matches: 14. CDR3 loop: CSDRRDRVNLYEQYF. CDR3 nucleotide sequence: TGCAGCGACCGCCGGGACAGGGTAAACTTGTACGAGCAGTACTTC.

A few counts support this clone. The germline gene is not matched at one end of the junction; a read error may be the cause. The chain has TRBV6-4 and TRBJ2-7; 11 nucleotides match TRBD2. The germline CDR1 and CDR2 sequences are MRHNA and SNTAGT. The CDR3 extends over 15 amino acids. The CDR3: CASRVAGGHGYGQYF. The DNA of the CDR3 is TGTGCCAGCAGAGTAGCGGGAGGGCATGGTTACGGGCAGTACTTC.

The chain carries TRBV11-2 and TRBJ2-5; a possible D gene is TRBD1 (5 bases). Germline CDR1 and CDR2: SGHAT and FQNNGV. V was cut by 11 bases and J by 5 bases, with 24 bases left in between. This CDR3 comprises 15 residues. The CDR3 nucleotides read TGTGCCGTCGGTGTGGGAATAAGAAAGGGGGAGACCCAGTACTTC. It codes for CAVGVGIRKGETQYF.

The chain joins TRBV5-1 to TRBJ1-2; 11 positions agree with TRBD1. V shed 3 bases and J 4 bases; nucleotides not matched to a gene: 2. The CDR3 loop spans 14 amino acids. Germline CDR1 and CDR2: SGHRS and YFSETQ. In DNA form, the CDR3 reads TGCGCCAGCAGCTCCGGACAGGGGGCCTATGGCTACACCTTC. It specifies CASSSGQGAYGYTF. The full variable domain, in which reference TRBV5-1 and TRBJ1-2 provide the parts outside the CDR3, is KAGVTQTPRYLIKTRGQQVTLSCSPISGHRSVSWYQQTPGQGLQFLFEYFSETQRNKGNFPGRFSGRQFSNSRSEMNVSTLELGDSALYLCASSSGQGAYGYTFGSGTRLTVV.

The chain employs TRBV4-1 and TRBJ1-2, with a weak D call TRBD1 (5 bases). Between the trimmed V and J ends, which lost 3 bases and 4 bases, there was a span of 15 bases. This CDR3 contains 15 residues. Looked up from germline, CDR1 is MGHRA and CDR2 is YSYEKL. The DNA of the CDR3 is TGCGCCAGCAGCCACTTCCAGGGTAGTAGCTATGGCTACACCTTC. Its protein is CASSHFQGSSYGYTF.

The V gene is TRBV4-1, the J gene TRBJ1-2, with D hard to call. The CDR3 contains 14 residues. V lost 0 bases and J 10 bases, leaving 15 bases between the germline ends. CDR1 and CDR2 (germline): MGHRA, YSYEKL. CDR3 protein: CASSQEGWVPNYTF. In DNA, the CDR3 is TGCGCCAGCAGCCAAGAAGGCTGGGTGCCGAACTACACCTTC.

The chain employs TRBV5-1 and TRBJ2-3; D tentatively reads TRBD1 or TRBD2 (6 bases each). Germline-derived CDR1 and CDR2 are SGHRS and YFSETQ. The CDR3 contains 19 residues. Between the trimmed V and J ends, which lost 4 bases and 0 bases, there was a span of 24 bases. DNA of the CDR3: TGCGCCAGCAGCCCCCTGGGTTCCTCGGGGGCAATAAGCACAGATACGCAGTATTTT. It codes for CASSPLGSSGAISTDTQYF.

The chain is built from TRBV10-2 and TRBJ2-1; D call uncertain. In germline, CDR1 is WSHSY, CDR2 SAAADI. There are 12 residues in the CDR3. The V and J ends lost 6 bases and 7 bases respectively, with 10 bases between them. The CDR3 nucleotides read TGCGCCAGCAGAGGGCTCCCGAATGAGCAGTTCTTC. This sequence encodes CASRGLPNEQFF.

This chain connects TRBV27 to TRBJ2-7; 9 positions match TRBD2. CDR1 MNHEY and CDR2 SMNVEV come from the germline V gene (reference sequence). The CDR3 contains 17 residues. The V and J ends lost 3 bases and 2 bases, in that order; junction bases with no gene match: 11. CDR3 loop: CASSFRVAGVWTYEQYF. The CDR3 nucleotides are TGTGCCAGCAGTTTCCGGGTAGCGGGAGTGTGGACCTACGAGCAGTACTTC.

V is TRBV7-2 and J is TRBJ1-2, with D uncertain. CDR3 length: 13 residues. V was trimmed by 1 base and J by 4 bases, leaving 7 bases between them. CDR1 is SGHTA, CDR2 FQGNSA, per germline. CDR3 nucleotide sequence: TGTGCCAGCAGCTTAGGTCAGGTCTATGGCTACACCTTC. It is translated as CASSLGQVYGYTF. The whole variable domain, filled in from reference TRBV7-2 and TRBJ1-2, reads GAGVSQSPSNKVTEKGKDVELRCDPISGHTALYWYRQSLGQGLEFLIYFQGNSAPDKSGLPSDRFSAERTGGSVSTLTIQRTQQEDSAVYLCASSLGQVYGYTFGSGTRLTVV.

The gene calls are TRBV28 and TRBJ2-7, with D tentatively TRBD2 (5 bases). Germline lookup yields CDR1 MDHEN and CDR2 SYDVKM. V lost 4 bases to trimming and J lost 4 bases, with 17 bases between them. There are 15 residues in the CDR3. The CDR3 region has the DNA TGTGCCAGCAGTTGGGAGCGCCGAGGAGAATACGAGCAGTACTTC. Translated, it gives CASSWERRGEYEQYF.